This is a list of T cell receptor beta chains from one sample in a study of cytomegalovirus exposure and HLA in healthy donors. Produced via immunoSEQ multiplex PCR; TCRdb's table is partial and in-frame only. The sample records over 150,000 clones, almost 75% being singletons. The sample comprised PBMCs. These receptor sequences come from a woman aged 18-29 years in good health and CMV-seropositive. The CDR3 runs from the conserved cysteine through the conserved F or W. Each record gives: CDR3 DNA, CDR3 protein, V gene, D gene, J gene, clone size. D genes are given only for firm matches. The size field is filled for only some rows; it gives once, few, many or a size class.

cdr3_nt: TGTGCCACCCAAGGGGGTAACGGTAATCAGCCCCAGCATTTT
cdr3_aa: CATQGGNGNQPQHF
v_call: TRBV6-1
d_call: -
j_call: TRBJ1-5
clone_size: -

cdr3_nt: TGTGCCAGCAGCCTCTTACTGGCGGGAGTAGCCAAAAACATTCAGTACTTC
cdr3_aa: CASSLLLAGVAKNIQYF
v_call: TRBV7-9
d_call: TRBD2
j_call: TRBJ2-4
clone_size: -

cdr3_nt: TGTGCCAGCAGTTACGCTTTAGGGGGCACTGAAGCTTTCTTT
cdr3_aa: CASSYALGGTEAFF
v_call: TRBV10-3
d_call: -
j_call: TRBJ1-1
clone_size: -

cdr3_nt: TGTGCCAGCAGTCGCCGCGGCGGGACCAAGGATGGCTACACCTTC
cdr3_aa: CASSRRGGTKDGYTF
v_call: TRBV21-1
d_call: -
j_call: TRBJ1-2
clone_size: -

cdr3_nt: TGTGCCAGCAGCTTAGCCTTAGGTACTAGCGGTTCCTACGAGCAGTACTTC
cdr3_aa: CASSLALGTSGSYEQYF
v_call: TRBV7-9
d_call: TRBD2
j_call: TRBJ2-7
clone_size: -

cdr3_nt: TGTTCCAGCAGCTCAAATGTCTATGGCTACACCTTC
cdr3_aa: CSSSSNVYGYTF
v_call: TRBV7-9
d_call: -
j_call: TRBJ1-2
clone_size: -

cdr3_nt: TGTGCCAGCAGAGATTCGGGACTGGAACCTAATTCACCCCTCCACTTT
cdr3_aa: CASRDSGLEPNSPLHF
v_call: TRBV7-9
d_call: -
j_call: TRBJ1-6
clone_size: -

cdr3_nt: TGTGCCAGCAGCTCTAGCGGGGACGGGGATACGCAGTATTTT
cdr3_aa: CASSSSGDGDTQYF
v_call: TRBV5-4
d_call: TRBD2
j_call: TRBJ2-3
clone_size: -

cdr3_nt: TGTGCCAGCAGCCATGGCCGGGCAGGGGACTCTGGAAACACCATATATTTT
cdr3_aa: CASSHGRAGDSGNTIYF
v_call: TRBV4-2
d_call: -
j_call: TRBJ1-3
clone_size: -

cdr3_nt: TGTGCCAGCAGCGACGACAGGGGGATGATCGGGGAGCTGTTTTTT
cdr3_aa: CASSDDRGMIGELFF
v_call: TRBV11-2
d_call: TRBD1
j_call: TRBJ2-2
clone_size: -

cdr3_nt: TGTGCCAGCAGCTTAGGATTCGGACAGGGAAAGGAGACCCAGTACTTC
cdr3_aa: CASSLGFGQGKETQYF
v_call: TRBV13
d_call: TRBD1
j_call: TRBJ2-5
clone_size: -

cdr3_nt: TGCGCCAGCAGCCAAGATCAGGTGAACACTGAAGCTTTCTTT
cdr3_aa: CASSQDQVNTEAFF
v_call: TRBV4-1
d_call: -
j_call: TRBJ1-1
clone_size: -

cdr3_nt: TGTGCCACCAGCAGAGATCAGGAGGGCTCAGCTACGCAGTATTTT
cdr3_aa: CATSRDQEGSATQYF
v_call: TRBV15
d_call: -
j_call: TRBJ2-3
clone_size: -

cdr3_nt: TGTGCCAGCAAACCCGCGGGACAGGGCGTCTATGGCTACACCTTC
cdr3_aa: CASKPAGQGVYGYTF
v_call: TRBV27
d_call: TRBD1
j_call: TRBJ1-2
clone_size: -

cdr3_nt: TGTGCCAGCAGCTTGGACCGGGACAGGACCTACGAGCAGTACTTC
cdr3_aa: CASSLDRDRTYEQYF
v_call: TRBV7-2
d_call: TRBD1
j_call: TRBJ2-7
clone_size: -

cdr3_nt: TGTGCCAGCCAACAGGGCTATAGCTCCTACGAGCAGTACTTC
cdr3_aa: CASQQGYSSYEQYF
v_call: TRBV6-5
d_call: -
j_call: TRBJ2-7
clone_size: -

cdr3_nt: TGTGCCAGCAGGCCTGCGGGGGTTCTCTACAATGAGCAGTTCTTC
cdr3_aa: CASRPAGVLYNEQFF
v_call: TRBV27
d_call: TRBD2
j_call: TRBJ2-1
clone_size: -

cdr3_nt: TGCAGCGTTGAAGGGACCCGGACAGGGGGGTCCTATGGCTACACCTTC
cdr3_aa: CSVEGTRTGGSYGYTF
v_call: TRBV29-1
d_call: TRBD1
j_call: TRBJ1-2
clone_size: -

cdr3_nt: TGTGCCAGCAGCCGGGACAGGGGAGGTTCACCCCTCCACTTT
cdr3_aa: CASSRDRGGSPLHF
v_call: TRBV2
d_call: TRBD1
j_call: TRBJ1-6
clone_size: -

cdr3_nt: TGTGCCAGCAGCCGACCCCCGGGGACTAGCCACGAGCAGTACTTC
cdr3_aa: CASSRPPGTSHEQYF
v_call: TRBV7-2
d_call: TRBD2
j_call: TRBJ2-7
clone_size: -

cdr3_nt: TGTGCCACCAGCAGAGAGGGCAGGGGGTATCAGCCCCAGCATTTT
cdr3_aa: CATSREGRGYQPQHF
v_call: TRBV15
d_call: TRBD1
j_call: TRBJ1-5
clone_size: -

cdr3_nt: TGTGCCAGCAGCTTAGTTCTAGATGGCTACACCTTC
cdr3_aa: CASSLVLDGYTF
v_call: TRBV7-9
d_call: -
j_call: TRBJ1-2
clone_size: -

cdr3_nt: TGTGCCAGCAGCCCTGCAGGGGAATTTAGTGATACGCAGTATTTT
cdr3_aa: CASSPAGEFSDTQYF
v_call: TRBV11-2
d_call: -
j_call: TRBJ2-3
clone_size: -

cdr3_nt: TGCGCCAGCAGCCATCCGGGACAGGCCACCTACGAGCAGTACTTC
cdr3_aa: CASSHPGQATYEQYF
v_call: TRBV4-1
d_call: TRBD1
j_call: TRBJ2-7
clone_size: -

cdr3_nt: TGTGCCAGTAGTATAGAGACACCTAATCAGCCCCAGCATTTT
cdr3_aa: CASSIETPNQPQHF
v_call: TRBV19
d_call: -
j_call: TRBJ1-5
clone_size: -

cdr3_nt: TGTGCCAGCAGTTACGGGGCAGACAATAATCAGCCCCAGCATTTT
cdr3_aa: CASSYGADNNQPQHF
v_call: TRBV6-6
d_call: -
j_call: TRBJ1-5
clone_size: -

cdr3_nt: TGTGCCAGCAGCAAAGCCGGGAGTCAAATGGAGCAGTACTTC
cdr3_aa: CASSKAGSQMEQYF
v_call: TRBV21-1
d_call: -
j_call: TRBJ2-7
clone_size: few

cdr3_nt: TGTGCCAGCCAAAGGAGGCCGGAAAACTATGGCTACACCTTC
cdr3_aa: CASQRRPENYGYTF
v_call: TRBV11-2
d_call: -
j_call: TRBJ1-2
clone_size: -

cdr3_nt: TGTGCCAGCAGTTCTGGCTCACCGCCGGGGGAGCAGTACTTC
cdr3_aa: CASSSGSPPGEQYF
v_call: TRBV28
d_call: -
j_call: TRBJ2-7
clone_size: -

cdr3_nt: TGTGCCAGCAGCTTGGTTCTAGCGGAAGAGACCCAGTACTTC
cdr3_aa: CASSLVLAEETQYF
v_call: TRBV5-4
d_call: TRBD2
j_call: TRBJ2-5
clone_size: few

cdr3_nt: TGCGCCAGCAGCTTGGGTAGCGGCTCCTACAATGAGCAGTTCTTC
cdr3_aa: CASSLGSGSYNEQFF
v_call: TRBV5-1
d_call: -
j_call: TRBJ2-1
clone_size: -

cdr3_nt: TGTGCCAGTAGTGACCAGTCAGGGCCCTACGAGCAGTACTTC
cdr3_aa: CASSDQSGPYEQYF
v_call: TRBV19
d_call: -
j_call: TRBJ2-7
clone_size: -

cdr3_nt: TGTGCCAGCAGTTCGACAGGGGCCGGGGAGCTGTTTTTT
cdr3_aa: CASSSTGAGELFF
v_call: TRBV5-8
d_call: TRBD1
j_call: TRBJ2-2
clone_size: -

cdr3_nt: TGTGCCAGCAGTGACGTCGCGGGTTACAATGAGCAGTTCTTC
cdr3_aa: CASSDVAGYNEQFF
v_call: TRBV6-4
d_call: -
j_call: TRBJ2-1
clone_size: few

cdr3_nt: TGTGCCAGTATAACGCGAGATGGGAGGCCGAACACTGAAGCTTTCTTT
cdr3_aa: CASITRDGRPNTEAFF
v_call: TRBV28
d_call: -
j_call: TRBJ1-1
clone_size: -

cdr3_nt: TGTGCCAGCAGTTACTCGTCGGGACAGGGGCCTGAAGCTTTCTTT
cdr3_aa: CASSYSSGQGPEAFF
v_call: TRBV6-6
d_call: TRBD1
j_call: TRBJ1-1
clone_size: few

cdr3_nt: TGTGCCAGCAGTAACGACCGCGGCTCCTACGAGCAGTACTTC
cdr3_aa: CASSNDRGSYEQYF
v_call: TRBV7-2
d_call: -
j_call: TRBJ2-7
clone_size: -

cdr3_nt: TGTGCCAGTGGGGCGGACACAGATACGCAGTATTTT
cdr3_aa: CASGADTDTQYF
v_call: TRBV9
d_call: -
j_call: TRBJ2-3
clone_size: few

cdr3_nt: TGTGCCAGCTCACAAGACAGCTCTGGAAACACCATATATTTT
cdr3_aa: CASSQDSSGNTIYF
v_call: TRBV18
d_call: -
j_call: TRBJ1-3
clone_size: -

cdr3_nt: TGCGCCAGCAGCGGGAGGGAGCAGTACTTC
cdr3_aa: CASSGREQYF
v_call: TRBV4-3
d_call: -
j_call: TRBJ2-7
clone_size: -

cdr3_nt: TGTGCCATCAGCCGGACTAGCGGGGGCACAGATACGCAGTATTTT
cdr3_aa: CAISRTSGGTDTQYF
v_call: TRBV10-3
d_call: TRBD2
j_call: TRBJ2-3
clone_size: -

cdr3_nt: TGTGCCAGCAGCTCTCTAGCGGGGGAAAAAGAGACCCAGTACTTC
cdr3_aa: CASSSLAGEKETQYF
v_call: TRBV5-6
d_call: TRBD2
j_call: TRBJ2-5
clone_size: -

cdr3_nt: TGTGCCAGCAGCTTTCGGGACAGAACTTCCTACGAGCAGTACTTC
cdr3_aa: CASSFRDRTSYEQYF
v_call: TRBV7-9
d_call: TRBD1
j_call: TRBJ2-7
clone_size: -

cdr3_nt: TGTGCCAGCAGTGACTCCCCTAGTCCGGACACTGAAGCTTTCTTT
cdr3_aa: CASSDSPSPDTEAFF
v_call: TRBV25-1
d_call: -
j_call: TRBJ1-1
clone_size: -

cdr3_nt: TGTGCCTGGAGTGTACAGGGGAATCAGCCCCAGCATTTT
cdr3_aa: CAWSVQGNQPQHF
v_call: TRBV30
d_call: TRBD1
j_call: TRBJ1-5
clone_size: -

cdr3_nt: TGTGCCAGCACCCCGGGGGGCGCGTACAATGAGCAGTTCTTC
cdr3_aa: CASTPGGAYNEQFF
v_call: TRBV19
d_call: -
j_call: TRBJ2-1
clone_size: -

cdr3_nt: TGTGCCAGCAGCTTATCGGGGGGAGGGTTCACTGAAGCTTTCTTT
cdr3_aa: CASSLSGGGFTEAFF
v_call: TRBV7-3
d_call: -
j_call: TRBJ1-1
clone_size: few

cdr3_nt: TGTGCCAGCACCCGAGACAGGGGGGTTCTCGACGAGCAGTACTTC
cdr3_aa: CASTRDRGVLDEQYF
v_call: TRBV9
d_call: TRBD1
j_call: TRBJ2-7
clone_size: once

cdr3_nt: TGTGCCATCAGTGCAGCCCAGGGACTCTCGAACACCGGGGAGCTGTTTTTT
cdr3_aa: CAISAAQGLSNTGELFF
v_call: TRBV10-3
d_call: -
j_call: TRBJ2-2
clone_size: few

cdr3_nt: TGCAGGGGGGGGCCGAACGAGCAGTACTTC
cdr3_aa: CRGGPNEQYF
v_call: TRBV29-1
d_call: -
j_call: TRBJ2-7
clone_size: -

cdr3_nt: TGTGCCAGCAGCTTAGTTCCAGCGGGGGGCCGGAGGAACATTCAGTACTTC
cdr3_aa: CASSLVPAGGRRNIQYF
v_call: TRBV13
d_call: TRBD2
j_call: TRBJ2-4
clone_size: -

cdr3_nt: TGTGCTAGTGGTCTCACTCTGATTCGCGGGGGGGCCCTCTCCTACGAGCAGTACTTC
cdr3_aa: CASGLTLIRGGALSYEQYF
v_call: TRBV12-5
d_call: TRBD2
j_call: TRBJ2-7
clone_size: once

cdr3_nt: TGTGCCAGCAGTTCCCCTAGGGGGACAGGCACAGATACGCAGTATTTT
cdr3_aa: CASSSPRGTGTDTQYF
v_call: TRBV27
d_call: TRBD1
j_call: TRBJ2-3
clone_size: -

cdr3_nt: TGTGCCAGCAGTGTCGGGGGTGATAATTCACCCCTCCACTTT
cdr3_aa: CASSVGGDNSPLHF
v_call: TRBV6-4
d_call: -
j_call: TRBJ1-6
clone_size: few

cdr3_nt: TGTGCCAGCAGCCATCCTGGACAGAGCTATGGCTACACCTTC
cdr3_aa: CASSHPGQSYGYTF
v_call: TRBV7-2
d_call: -
j_call: TRBJ1-2
clone_size: -

cdr3_nt: TGCAGTGCTAGACTCTTAGATACCATATATTTT
cdr3_aa: CSARLLDTIYF
v_call: TRBV20-1
d_call: -
j_call: TRBJ1-3
clone_size: -

cdr3_nt: TGCAGCGTTATAGGGGGCAATAATGAAAAACTGTTTTTT
cdr3_aa: CSVIGGNNEKLFF
v_call: TRBV29-1
d_call: TRBD1
j_call: TRBJ1-4
clone_size: -